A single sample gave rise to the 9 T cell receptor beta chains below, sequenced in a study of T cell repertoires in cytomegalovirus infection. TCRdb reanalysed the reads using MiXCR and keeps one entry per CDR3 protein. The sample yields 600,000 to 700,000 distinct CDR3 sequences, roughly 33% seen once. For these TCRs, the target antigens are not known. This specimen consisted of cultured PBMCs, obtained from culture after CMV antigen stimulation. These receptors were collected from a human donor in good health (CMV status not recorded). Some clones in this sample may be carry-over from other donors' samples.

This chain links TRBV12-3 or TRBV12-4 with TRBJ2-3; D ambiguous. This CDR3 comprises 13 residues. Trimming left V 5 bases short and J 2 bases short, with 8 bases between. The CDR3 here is CASSPRFTDTQYF. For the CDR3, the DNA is TGTGCCAGCAGTCCACGATTCACAGATACGCAGTATTTT.

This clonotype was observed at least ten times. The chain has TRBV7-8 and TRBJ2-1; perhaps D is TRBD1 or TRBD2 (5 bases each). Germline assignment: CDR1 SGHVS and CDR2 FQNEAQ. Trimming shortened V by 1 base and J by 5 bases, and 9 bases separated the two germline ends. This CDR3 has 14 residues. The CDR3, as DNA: TGTGCCAGCAGCTTAGGGGGACGGCACAATGAGCAGTTCTTC. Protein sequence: CASSLGGRHNEQFF.

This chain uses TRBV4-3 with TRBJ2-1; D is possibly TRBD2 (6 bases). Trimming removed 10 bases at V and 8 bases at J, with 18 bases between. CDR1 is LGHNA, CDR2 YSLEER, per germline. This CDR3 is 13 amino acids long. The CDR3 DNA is TGCGCCACCTCGCGGGGCCTGGAGGATGAGCAGTTCTTC. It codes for CATSRGLEDEQFF.

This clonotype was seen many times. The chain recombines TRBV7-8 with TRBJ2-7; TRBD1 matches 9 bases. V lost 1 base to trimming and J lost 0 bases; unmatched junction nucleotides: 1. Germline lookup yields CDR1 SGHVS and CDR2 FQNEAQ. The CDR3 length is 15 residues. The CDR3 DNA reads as TGTGCCAGCAGCTTAGACAGGGGGCTCTCCTACGAGCAGTACTTC. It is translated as CASSLDRGLSYEQYF.

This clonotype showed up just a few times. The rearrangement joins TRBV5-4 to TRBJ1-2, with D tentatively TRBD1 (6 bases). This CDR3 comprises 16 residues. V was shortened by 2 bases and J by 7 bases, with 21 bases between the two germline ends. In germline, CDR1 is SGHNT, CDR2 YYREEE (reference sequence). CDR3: CASSLRPGHRTTGYTF. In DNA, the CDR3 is TGTGCCAGCAGCTTACGACCGGGACACCGTACAACTGGCTACACCTTC.

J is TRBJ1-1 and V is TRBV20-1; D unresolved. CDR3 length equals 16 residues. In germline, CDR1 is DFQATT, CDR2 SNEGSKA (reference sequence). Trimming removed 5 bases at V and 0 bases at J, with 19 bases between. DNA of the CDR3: TGCAGTGCTTCGATCGGGGTGATGGAACTGAACACTGAAGCTTTCTTT. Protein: CSASIGVMELNTEAFF.

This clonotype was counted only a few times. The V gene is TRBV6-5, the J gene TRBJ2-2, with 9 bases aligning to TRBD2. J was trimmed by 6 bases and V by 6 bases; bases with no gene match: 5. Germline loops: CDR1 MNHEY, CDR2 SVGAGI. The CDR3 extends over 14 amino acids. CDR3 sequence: CASRLAGSSGELFF. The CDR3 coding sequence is TGTGCCAGCAGGCTAGCGGGATCTTCCGGGGAGCTGTTTTTT.

The CDR3 is CASSQDGVDSGANVLTF. The DNA of the CDR3 is TGCGCCAGCAGCCAAGATGGGGTGGACTCTGGGGCCAACGTCCTGACTTTC. V usage is TRBV4-1 and J usage is TRBJ2-6, with D uncertain. Per the germline V gene, CDR1 is MGHRA and CDR2 is YSYEKL. This CDR3 spans 17 amino acids. V was shortened by 0 bases and J by 0 bases, with 9 bases between the two germline ends.

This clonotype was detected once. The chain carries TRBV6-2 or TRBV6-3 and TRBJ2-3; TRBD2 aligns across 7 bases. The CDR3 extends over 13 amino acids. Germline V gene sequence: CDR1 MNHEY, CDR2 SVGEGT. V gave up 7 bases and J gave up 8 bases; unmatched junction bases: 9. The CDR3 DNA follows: TGTGCCAGCAAGGGCGGGGGTTCTCGTACGCAGTATTTT. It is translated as CASKGGGSRTQYF.